This T cell receptor beta chain was captured in a study of regulatory T cells in long-lasting Graves disease. As for the study in general: Less than 3 months of antithyroid drugs had been taken by newly diagnosed Graves' patients.

Overall study findings and caveats: TRBV28, TRBJ1-2 and TRBJ2-5 emerged as the favored segments in persistent disease. Lower TCR diversity was seen in persistent Graves' patients than in newly diagnosed ones.

V lost 1 base and J lost 0, with 10 bases in between. The CDR3 length is 15 residues. Looked up from germline, CDR1 is GTSNPN and CDR2 is SVGIG (reference sequence). Noted time point: newly diagnosed GD, antithyroid drugs for less than 3 months. There was RNA extracted from PBMCs, and the TCR library was made from it. This clonotype was seen repeatedly, ten times or more. The antigen is undetermined. Through Arm-PCR of CDR3 regions and iRepertoire HTBI primers, TCR beta libraries were built. Under the authors' procedure: Samples revealed 62 TRBV and 14 TRBJ segments. Using its own MiXCR run on the multiplex PCR reads, TCRdb lists one record per CDR3 protein. For this entry, the V and J calls and clone size follow TCRdb and not the study's own pipeline. This repertoire shows approximately 460,000 distinct CDR3 sequences, around 17% found once; its top ten account for about 10%. The same specimen was also included in a second study, on T cells in Graves' hyperthyroidism and ophthalmopathy.

Sequenced material: peripheral blood mononuclear cells (PBMCs), taken at new diagnosis, from a patient treated with antithyroid drugs. The sequence was collected from a woman aged 30 to 39 with Graves disease. The V call is TRBV30, the J call TRBJ2-4, with a possible D match to TRBD1 (5 bases). In DNA, the CDR3 is TGTGCCTGGAGTGGACAGTCGCTAGCCAAAAACATTCAGTACTTC. It yields the protein CAWSGQSLAKNIQYF.